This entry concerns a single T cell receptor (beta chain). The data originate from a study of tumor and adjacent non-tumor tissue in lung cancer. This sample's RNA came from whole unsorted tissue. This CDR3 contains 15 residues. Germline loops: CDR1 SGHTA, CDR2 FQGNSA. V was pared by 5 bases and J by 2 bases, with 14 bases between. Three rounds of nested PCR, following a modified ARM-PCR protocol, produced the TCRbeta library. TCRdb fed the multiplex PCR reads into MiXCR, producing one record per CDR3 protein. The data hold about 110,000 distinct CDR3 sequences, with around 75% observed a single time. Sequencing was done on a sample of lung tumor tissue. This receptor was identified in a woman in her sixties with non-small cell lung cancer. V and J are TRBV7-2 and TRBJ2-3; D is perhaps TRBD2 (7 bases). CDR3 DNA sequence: TGTGCCAGCAGCCTAAAGGGGGGGTTCACAGATACGCAGTATTTT. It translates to CASSLKGGFTDTQYF.